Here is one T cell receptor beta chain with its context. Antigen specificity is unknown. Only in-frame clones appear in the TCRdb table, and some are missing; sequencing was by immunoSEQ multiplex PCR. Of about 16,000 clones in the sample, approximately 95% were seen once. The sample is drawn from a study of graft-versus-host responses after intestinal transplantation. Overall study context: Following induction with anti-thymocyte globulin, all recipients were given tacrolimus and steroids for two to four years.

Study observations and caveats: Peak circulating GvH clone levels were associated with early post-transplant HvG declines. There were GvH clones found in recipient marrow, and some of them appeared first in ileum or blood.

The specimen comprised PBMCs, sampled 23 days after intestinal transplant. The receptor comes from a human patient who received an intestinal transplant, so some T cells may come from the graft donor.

CDR3 in DNA: TGTGCCAGCAGTTTTGGGTCAGAAGCTTTCTTT. It codes for CASSFGSEAFF. The J gene is TRBJ1-1, the V gene TRBV28, with no clear D. Per the germline V gene, CDR1 is MDHEN and CDR2 is SYDVKM. V was cut by 3 bases and J by 8 bases, with 7 bases left in between. The CDR3 is made up of 11 amino acids.